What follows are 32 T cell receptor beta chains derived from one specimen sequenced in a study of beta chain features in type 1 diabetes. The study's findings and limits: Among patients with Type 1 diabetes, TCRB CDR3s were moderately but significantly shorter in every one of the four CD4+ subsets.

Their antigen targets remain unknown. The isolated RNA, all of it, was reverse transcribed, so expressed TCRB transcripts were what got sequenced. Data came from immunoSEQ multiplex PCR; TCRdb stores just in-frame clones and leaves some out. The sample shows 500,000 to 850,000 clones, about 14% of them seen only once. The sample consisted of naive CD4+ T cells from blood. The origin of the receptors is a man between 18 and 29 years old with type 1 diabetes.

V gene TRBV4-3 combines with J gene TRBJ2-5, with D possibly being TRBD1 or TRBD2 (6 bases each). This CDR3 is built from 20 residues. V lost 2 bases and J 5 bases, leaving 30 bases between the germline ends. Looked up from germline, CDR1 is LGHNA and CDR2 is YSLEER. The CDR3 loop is CASSQRRDIRGSGVKETQYF. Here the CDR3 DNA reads TGCGCCAGCAGCCAACGCCGGGACATCCGGGGCTCGGGGGTTAAGGAGACCCAGTACTTC.

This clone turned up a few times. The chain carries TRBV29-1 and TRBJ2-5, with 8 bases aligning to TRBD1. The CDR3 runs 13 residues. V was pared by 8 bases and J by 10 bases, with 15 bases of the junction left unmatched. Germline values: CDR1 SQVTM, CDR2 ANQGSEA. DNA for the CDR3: TGCAGCTCTTCGACAGGGGACCAAGGGGGCCAGTACTTC. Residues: CSSSTGDQGGQYF.

CDR3: CASSSLVRENEKLFF. Written as DNA, the CDR3 is TGTGCCAGCAGCTCCCTGGTCCGGGAAAATGAAAAACTGTTTTTT. This chain connects TRBV7-9 to TRBJ1-4; no clear D gene. CDR1 and CDR2 from the germline V gene are SEHNR and FQNEAQ (reference sequence). The CDR3 is 15 residues long. Trimming stripped 4 bases from V and 5 bases from J, with 14 bases between.

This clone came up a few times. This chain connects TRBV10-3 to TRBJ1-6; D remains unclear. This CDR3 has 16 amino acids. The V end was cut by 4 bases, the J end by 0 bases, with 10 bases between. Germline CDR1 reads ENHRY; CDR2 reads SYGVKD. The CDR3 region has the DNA TGTGCCATCAGTGGCTCGTTCAGCTCCTATAATTCACCCCTCCACTTT. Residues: CAISGSFSSYNSPLHF.

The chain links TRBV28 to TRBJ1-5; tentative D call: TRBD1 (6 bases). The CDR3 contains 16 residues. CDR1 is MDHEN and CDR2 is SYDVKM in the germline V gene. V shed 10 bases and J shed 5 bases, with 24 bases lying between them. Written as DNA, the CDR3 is TGTGCCACCTGGGTCGTCACAGGGCCGGTTGATCAGCCCCAGCATTTT. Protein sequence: CATWVVTGPVDQPQHF. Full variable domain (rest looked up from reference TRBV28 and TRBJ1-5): DVKVTQSSRYLVKRTGEKVFLECVQDMDHENMFWYRQDPGLGLRLIYFSYDVKMKEKGDIPEGYSVSREKKERFSLILESASTNQTSMYLCATWVVTGPVDQPQHFGDGTRLSIL.

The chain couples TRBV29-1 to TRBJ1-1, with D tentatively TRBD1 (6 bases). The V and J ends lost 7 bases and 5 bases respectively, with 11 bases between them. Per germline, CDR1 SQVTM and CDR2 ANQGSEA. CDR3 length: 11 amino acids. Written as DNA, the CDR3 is TGCAGCGCTGGGGGCCGAACTGAAGCTTTCTTT. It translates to CSAGGRTEAFF.

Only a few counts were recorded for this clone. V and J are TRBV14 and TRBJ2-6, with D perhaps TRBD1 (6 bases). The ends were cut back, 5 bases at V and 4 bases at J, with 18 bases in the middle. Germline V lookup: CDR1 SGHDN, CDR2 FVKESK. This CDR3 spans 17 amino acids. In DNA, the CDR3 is TGTGCCAGCAGCGTCGTCGCAGGGGCGCGGGGGGCCAACGTCCTGACTTTC. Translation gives CASSVVAGARGANVLTF.

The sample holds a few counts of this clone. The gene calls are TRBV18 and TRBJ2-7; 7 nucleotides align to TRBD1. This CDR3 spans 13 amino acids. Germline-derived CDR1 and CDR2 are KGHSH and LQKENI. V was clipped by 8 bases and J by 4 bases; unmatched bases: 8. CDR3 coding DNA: TGTGCCAGCACCTGGACAGGCGGTTACGAGCAGTACTTC. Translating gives CASTWTGGYEQYF. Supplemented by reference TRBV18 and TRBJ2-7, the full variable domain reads NAGVMQNPRHLVRRRGQEARLRCSPMKGHSHVYWYRQLPEEGLKFMVYLQKENIIDESGMPKERFSAEFPKEGPSILRIQQVVRGDSAAYFCASTWTGGYEQYFGPGTRLTVT.

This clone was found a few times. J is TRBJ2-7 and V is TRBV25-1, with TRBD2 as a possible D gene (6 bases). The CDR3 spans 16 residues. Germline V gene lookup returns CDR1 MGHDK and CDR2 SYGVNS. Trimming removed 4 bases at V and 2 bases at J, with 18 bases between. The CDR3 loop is CASSVLTGGNPYEQYF. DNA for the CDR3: TGTGCCAGCAGTGTCTTAACAGGCGGGAACCCCTACGAGCAGTACTTC.

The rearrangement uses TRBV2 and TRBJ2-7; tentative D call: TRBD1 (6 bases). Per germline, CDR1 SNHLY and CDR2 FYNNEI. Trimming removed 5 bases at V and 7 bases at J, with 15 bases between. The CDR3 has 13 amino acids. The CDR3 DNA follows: TGTGCCAGCAGTACACAGGGATGGGAGGAGCAGTACTTC. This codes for CASSTQGWEEQYF.

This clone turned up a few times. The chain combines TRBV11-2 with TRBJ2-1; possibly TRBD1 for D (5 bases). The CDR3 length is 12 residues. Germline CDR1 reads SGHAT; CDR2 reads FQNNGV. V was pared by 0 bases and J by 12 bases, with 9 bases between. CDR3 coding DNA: TGTGCCAGCAGCTTAGAGACAGCGTCGCAGTTCTTC. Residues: CASSLETASQFF.

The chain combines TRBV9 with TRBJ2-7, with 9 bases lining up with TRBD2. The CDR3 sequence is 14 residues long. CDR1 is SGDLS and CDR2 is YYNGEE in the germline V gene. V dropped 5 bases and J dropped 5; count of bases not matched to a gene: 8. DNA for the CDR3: TGTGCCAGCAGTCCTCATAGCGGGAGCGACGAGCAGTACTTC. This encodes CASSPHSGSDEQYF.

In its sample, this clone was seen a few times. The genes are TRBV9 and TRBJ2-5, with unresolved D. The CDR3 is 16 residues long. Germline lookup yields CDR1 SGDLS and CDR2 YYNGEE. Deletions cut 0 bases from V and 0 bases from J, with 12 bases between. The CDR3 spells CASSVANGIHQETQYF. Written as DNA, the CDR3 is TGTGCCAGCAGCGTAGCAAACGGCATACACCAAGAGACCCAGTACTTC.

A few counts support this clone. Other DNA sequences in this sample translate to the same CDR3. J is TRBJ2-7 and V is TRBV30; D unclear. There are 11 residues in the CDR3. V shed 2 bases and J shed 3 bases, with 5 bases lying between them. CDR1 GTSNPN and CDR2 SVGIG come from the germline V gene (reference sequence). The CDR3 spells CAWSFYYEQYF. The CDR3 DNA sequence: TGTGCCTGGAGTTTTTACTACGAGCAGTACTTC.

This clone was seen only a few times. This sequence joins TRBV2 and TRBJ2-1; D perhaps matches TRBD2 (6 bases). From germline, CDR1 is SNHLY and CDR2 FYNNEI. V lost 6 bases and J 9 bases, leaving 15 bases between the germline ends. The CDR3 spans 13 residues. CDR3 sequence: CASRATLGGEQFF. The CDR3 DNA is TGTGCCAGCAGGGCAACCCTGGGGGGTGAGCAGTTCTTC.

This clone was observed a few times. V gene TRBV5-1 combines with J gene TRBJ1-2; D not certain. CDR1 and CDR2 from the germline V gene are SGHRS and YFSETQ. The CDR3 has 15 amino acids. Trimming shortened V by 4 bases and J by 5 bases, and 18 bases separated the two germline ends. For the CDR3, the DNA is TGCGCCAGCAGCCGTGAAGGGTCCCTTTTATATGGCTACACCTTC. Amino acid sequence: CASSREGSLLYGYTF.

The CDR3 reads CASSLDTRWANVLTF. The CDR3 bases are TGCGCCAGCAGCTTAGACACTCGATGGGCCAACGTCCTGACTTTC. This rearrangement joins TRBV5-1 to TRBJ2-6; D is unclear. The CDR3 contains 15 residues. Looked up from germline, CDR1 is SGHRS and CDR2 is YFSETQ. The germline V and J ends were trimmed by 2 bases and 5 bases, with 11 bases remaining between them.

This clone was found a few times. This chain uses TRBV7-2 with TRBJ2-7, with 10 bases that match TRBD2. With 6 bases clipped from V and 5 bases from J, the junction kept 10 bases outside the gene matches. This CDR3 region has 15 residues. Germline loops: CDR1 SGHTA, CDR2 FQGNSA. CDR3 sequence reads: CASSNEREGPDEQYF. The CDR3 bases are TGTGCCAGCAGTAATGAGCGGGAGGGCCCCGACGAGCAGTACTTC. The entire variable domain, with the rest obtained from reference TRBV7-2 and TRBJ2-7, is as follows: GAGVSQSPSNKVTEKGKDVELRCDPISGHTALYWYRQSLGQGLEFLIYFQGNSAPDKSGLPSDRFSAERTGGSVSTLTIQRTQQEDSAVYLCASSNEREGPDEQYFGPGTRLTVT.

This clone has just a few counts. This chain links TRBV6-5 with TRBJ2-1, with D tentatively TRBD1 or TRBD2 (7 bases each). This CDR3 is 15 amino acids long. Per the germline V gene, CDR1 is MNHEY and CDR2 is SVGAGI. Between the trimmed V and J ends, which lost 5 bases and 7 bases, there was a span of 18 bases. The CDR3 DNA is TGTGCCAGCAGTCGAACTACAGGGGAGGGGAATGAGCAGTTCTTC. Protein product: CASSRTTGEGNEQFF.

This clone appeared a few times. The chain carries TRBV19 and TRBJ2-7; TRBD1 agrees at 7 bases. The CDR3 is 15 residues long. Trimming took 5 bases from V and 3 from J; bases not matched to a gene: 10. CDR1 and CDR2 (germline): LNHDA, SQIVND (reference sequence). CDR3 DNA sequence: TGTGCCAGTAGTCTAATGACAGGGACCCTCTACGAGCAGTACTTC. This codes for CASSLMTGTLYEQYF.

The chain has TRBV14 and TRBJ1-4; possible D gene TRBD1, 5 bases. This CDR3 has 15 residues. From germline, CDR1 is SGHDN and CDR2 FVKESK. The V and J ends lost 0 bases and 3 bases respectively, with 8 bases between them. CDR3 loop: CASSQDLGANEKLFF. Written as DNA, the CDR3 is TGTGCCAGCAGCCAAGATCTGGGGGCTAATGAAAAACTGTTTTTT.

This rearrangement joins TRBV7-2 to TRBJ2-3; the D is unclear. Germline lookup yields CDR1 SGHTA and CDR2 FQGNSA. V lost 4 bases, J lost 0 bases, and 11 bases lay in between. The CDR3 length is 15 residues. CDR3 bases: TGTGCCAGCAGCTCGAGACTGTCAAGCACAGATACGCAGTATTTT. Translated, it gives CASSSRLSSTDTQYF. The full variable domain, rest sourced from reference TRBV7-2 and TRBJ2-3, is GAGVSQSPSNKVTEKGKDVELRCDPISGHTALYWYRQSLGQGLEFLIYFQGNSAPDKSGLPSDRFSAERTGGSVSTLTIQRTQQEDSAVYLCASSSRLSSTDTQYFGPGTRLTVL.

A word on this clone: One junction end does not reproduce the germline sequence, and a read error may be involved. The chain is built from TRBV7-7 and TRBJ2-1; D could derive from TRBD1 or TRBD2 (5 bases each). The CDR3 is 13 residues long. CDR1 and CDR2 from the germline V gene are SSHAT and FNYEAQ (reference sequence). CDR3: CASSLDLGDEQFF. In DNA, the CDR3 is TGTGCTAGCAGCTTAGACCTGGGGGATGAGCAGTTCTTC.

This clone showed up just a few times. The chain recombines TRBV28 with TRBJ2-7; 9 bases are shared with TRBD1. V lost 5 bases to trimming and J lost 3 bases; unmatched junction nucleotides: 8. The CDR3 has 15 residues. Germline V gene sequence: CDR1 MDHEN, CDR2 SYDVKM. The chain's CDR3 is CASSLSTGGGYEQYF. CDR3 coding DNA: TGTGCCAGCAGTCTCTCTACAGGGGGCGGCTACGAGCAGTACTTC.

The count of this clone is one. The DNA for the CDR3 is TGTGCCAGCAGCTTAGCCCAACTAGCGGGAACATACAATGAGCAGTTCTTC. Translation: CASSLAQLAGTYNEQFF. The V call is TRBV11-2, the J call TRBJ2-1, with 10 positions matching TRBD2. The CDR3 is 17 amino acids. The germline CDR1 and CDR2 sequences are SGHAT and FQNNGV. With V trimmed by 1 base and J by 4 bases, 7 bases remained unmatched.

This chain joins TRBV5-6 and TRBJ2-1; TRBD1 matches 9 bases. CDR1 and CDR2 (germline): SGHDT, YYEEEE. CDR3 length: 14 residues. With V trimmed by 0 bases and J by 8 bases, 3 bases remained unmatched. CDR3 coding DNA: TGTGCCAGCAGCTTGGTCGGGACAGGGCATGAGCAGTTCTTC. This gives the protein CASSLVGTGHEQFF.

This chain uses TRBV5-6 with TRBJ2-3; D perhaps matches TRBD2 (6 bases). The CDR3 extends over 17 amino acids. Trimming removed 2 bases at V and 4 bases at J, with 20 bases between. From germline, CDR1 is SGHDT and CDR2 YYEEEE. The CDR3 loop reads CASSFVSGEEGPDTQYF. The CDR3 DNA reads TGTGCCAGCAGCTTTGTCTCCGGGGAGGAGGGTCCAGATACGCAGTATTTT.

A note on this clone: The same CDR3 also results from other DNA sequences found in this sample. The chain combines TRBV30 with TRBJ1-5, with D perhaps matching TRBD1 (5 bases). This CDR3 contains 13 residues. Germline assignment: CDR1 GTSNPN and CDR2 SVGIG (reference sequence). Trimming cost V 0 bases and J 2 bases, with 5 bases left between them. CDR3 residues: CAWSVTGNQPQHF. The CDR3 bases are TGTGCCTGGAGTGTGACAGGCAATCAGCCCCAGCATTTT.

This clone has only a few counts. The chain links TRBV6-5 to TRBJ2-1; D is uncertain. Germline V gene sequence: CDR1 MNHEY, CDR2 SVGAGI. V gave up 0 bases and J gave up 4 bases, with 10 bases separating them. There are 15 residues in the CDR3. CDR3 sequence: CASSYSTLEYNEQFF. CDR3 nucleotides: TGTGCCAGCAGTTACTCGACCCTTGAATACAATGAGCAGTTCTTC.

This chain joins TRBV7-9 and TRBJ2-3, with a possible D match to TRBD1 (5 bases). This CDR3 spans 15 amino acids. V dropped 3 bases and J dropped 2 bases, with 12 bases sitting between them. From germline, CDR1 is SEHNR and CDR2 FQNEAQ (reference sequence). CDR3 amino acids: CASSFGRVTTDTQYF. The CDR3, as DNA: TGTGCCAGCAGCTTTGGCAGGGTGACCACAGATACGCAGTATTTT.

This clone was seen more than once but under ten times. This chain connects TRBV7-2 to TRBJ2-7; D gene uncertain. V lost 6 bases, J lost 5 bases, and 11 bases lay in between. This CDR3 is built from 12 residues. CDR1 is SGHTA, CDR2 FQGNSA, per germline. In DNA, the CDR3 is TGTGCCAGCAGAGTAACGACCAACGAGCAGTACTTC. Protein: CASRVTTNEQYF.

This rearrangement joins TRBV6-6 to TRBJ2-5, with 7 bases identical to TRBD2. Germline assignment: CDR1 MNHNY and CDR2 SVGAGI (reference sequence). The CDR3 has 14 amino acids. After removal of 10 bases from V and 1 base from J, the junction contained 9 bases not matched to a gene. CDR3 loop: CATRGDPTQETQYF. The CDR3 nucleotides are TGTGCCACCCGGGGGGACCCTACCCAAGAGACCCAGTACTTC.